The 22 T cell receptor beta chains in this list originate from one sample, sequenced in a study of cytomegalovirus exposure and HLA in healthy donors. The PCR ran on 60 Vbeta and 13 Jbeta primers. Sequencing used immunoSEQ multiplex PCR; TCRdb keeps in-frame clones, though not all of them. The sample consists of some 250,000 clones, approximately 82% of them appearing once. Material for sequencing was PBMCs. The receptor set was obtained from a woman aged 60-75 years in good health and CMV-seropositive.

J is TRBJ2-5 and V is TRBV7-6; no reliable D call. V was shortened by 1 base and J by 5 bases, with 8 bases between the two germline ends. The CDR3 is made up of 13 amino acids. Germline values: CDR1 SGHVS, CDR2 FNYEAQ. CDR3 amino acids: CASSLDREETQYF. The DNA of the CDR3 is TGTGCCAGCAGCTTAGACCGAGAGGAGACCCAGTACTTC.

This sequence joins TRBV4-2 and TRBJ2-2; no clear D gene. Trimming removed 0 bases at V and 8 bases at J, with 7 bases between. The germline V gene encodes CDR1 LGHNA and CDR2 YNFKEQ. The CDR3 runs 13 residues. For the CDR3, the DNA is TGTGCCAGCAGCCAAGATCATTTGGGGGAGCTGTTTTTT. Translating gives CASSQDHLGELFF.

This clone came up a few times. The CDR3 loop reads CASSAGQGELGYTF. The CDR3 DNA reads TGTGCCAGCAGTGCGGGACAGGGGGAACTAGGCTACACCTTC. V and J are TRBV2 and TRBJ1-2; 11 bases agree with TRBD1. With V trimmed by 4 bases and J by 8 bases, 6 bases remained unmatched. The CDR3 is made up of 14 amino acids. Germline values: CDR1 SNHLY, CDR2 FYNNEI.

CDR3 loop: CASSQPGQGGSEQYF. The DNA for the CDR3 is TGCGCCAGCAGCCAGCCCGGACAGGGGGGGAGCGAGCAGTACTTC. The V call is TRBV4-1, the J call TRBJ2-7; 10 nucleotides match TRBD1. Germline CDR1 MGHRA, CDR2 YSYEKL. The CDR3 sequence is 15 residues long. V dropped 3 bases and J dropped 6; count of bases not matched to a gene: 8.

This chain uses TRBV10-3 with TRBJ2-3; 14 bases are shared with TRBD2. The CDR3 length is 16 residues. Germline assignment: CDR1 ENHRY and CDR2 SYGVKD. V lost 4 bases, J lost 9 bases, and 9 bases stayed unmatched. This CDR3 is CAISARLTSGRETQYF. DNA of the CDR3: TGTGCCATCAGTGCCCGCCTGACTAGCGGGAGGGAGACGCAGTATTTT.

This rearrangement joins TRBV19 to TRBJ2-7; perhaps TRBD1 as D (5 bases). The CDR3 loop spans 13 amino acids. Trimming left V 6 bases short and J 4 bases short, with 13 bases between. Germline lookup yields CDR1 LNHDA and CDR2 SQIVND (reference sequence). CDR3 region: CASRGPAEYEQYF. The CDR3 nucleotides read TGTGCCAGTAGGGGGCCCGCAGAGTACGAGCAGTACTTC. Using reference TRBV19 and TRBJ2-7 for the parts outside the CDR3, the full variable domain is DGGITQSPKYLFRKEGQNVTLSCEQNLNHDAMYWYRQDPGQGLRLIYYSQIVNDFQKGDIAEGYSVSREKKESFPLTVTSAQKNPTAFYLCASRGPAEYEQYFGPGTRLTVT.

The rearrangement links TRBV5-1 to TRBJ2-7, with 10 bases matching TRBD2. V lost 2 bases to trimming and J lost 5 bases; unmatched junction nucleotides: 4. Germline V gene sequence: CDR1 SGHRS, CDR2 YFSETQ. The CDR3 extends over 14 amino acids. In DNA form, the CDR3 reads TGCGCCAGCAGCTTAACTAGCGGGAATGACGAGCAGTACTTC. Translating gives CASSLTSGNDEQYF.

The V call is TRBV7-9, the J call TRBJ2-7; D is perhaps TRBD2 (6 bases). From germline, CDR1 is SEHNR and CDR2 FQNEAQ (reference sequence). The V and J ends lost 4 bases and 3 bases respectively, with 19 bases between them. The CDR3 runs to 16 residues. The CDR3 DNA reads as TGTGCCAGCAGCTACAGCCCCGTCCGGGGGAACTACGAGCAGTACTTC. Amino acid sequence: CASSYSPVRGNYEQYF.

The CDR3 sequence: CASSLVPGTGAGELFF. The DNA for the CDR3 is TGCGCCAGCAGCTTGGTCCCCGGGACAGGGGCCGGGGAGCTGTTTTTT. The J gene is TRBJ2-2, the V gene TRBV5-1; 10 positions agree with TRBD1. V lost 0 bases to trimming and J lost 6 bases; unmatched junction nucleotides: 5. The CDR3 covers 16 residues. Germline assignment: CDR1 SGHRS and CDR2 YFSETQ.

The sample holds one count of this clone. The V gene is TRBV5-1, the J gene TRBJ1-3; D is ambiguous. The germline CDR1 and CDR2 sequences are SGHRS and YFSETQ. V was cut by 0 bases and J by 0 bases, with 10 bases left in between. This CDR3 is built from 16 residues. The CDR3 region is CASSLDPSSSGNTIYF. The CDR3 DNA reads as TGCGCCAGCAGCTTGGATCCGTCGAGCTCTGGAAACACCATATATTTT. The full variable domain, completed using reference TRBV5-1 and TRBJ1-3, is KAGVTQTPRYLIKTRGQQVTLSCSPISGHRSVSWYQQTPGQGLQFLFEYFSETQRNKGNFPGRFSGRQFSNSRSEMNVSTLELGDSALYLCASSLDPSSSGNTIYFGEGSWLTVV.

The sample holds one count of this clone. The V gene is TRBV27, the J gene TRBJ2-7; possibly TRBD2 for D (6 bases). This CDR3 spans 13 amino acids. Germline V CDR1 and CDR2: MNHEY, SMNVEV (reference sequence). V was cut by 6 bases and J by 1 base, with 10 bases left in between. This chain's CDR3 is CASSYSGSYEQYF. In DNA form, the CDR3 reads TGTGCCAGCAGCTATAGCGGATCCTACGAGCAGTACTTC.

CDR3 bases: TGTGCCAGCAGTCCGGGACTAGCGGATATCTATAGCTCCTACGAGCAGTACTTC. Its translation is CASSPGLADIYSSYEQYF. This chain joins TRBV27 and TRBJ2-7; 11 nucleotides match TRBD2. In germline, CDR1 is MNHEY, CDR2 SMNVEV (reference sequence). V lost 5 bases, J lost 0 bases, and 12 bases stayed unmatched. The CDR3 runs to 18 residues.

Here the CDR3 DNA reads TGCGCCAGCAGCCAAAACCCAGTAAGAGGCACTGAAGCTTTCTTT. Protein sequence: CASSQNPVRGTEAFF. The chain recombines TRBV4-1 with TRBJ1-1, with D uncertain. Germline loops: CDR1 MGHRA, CDR2 YSYEKL. The CDR3 spans 15 residues. Trimming pared 2 bases from V and 4 bases from J, leaving 14 bases between.

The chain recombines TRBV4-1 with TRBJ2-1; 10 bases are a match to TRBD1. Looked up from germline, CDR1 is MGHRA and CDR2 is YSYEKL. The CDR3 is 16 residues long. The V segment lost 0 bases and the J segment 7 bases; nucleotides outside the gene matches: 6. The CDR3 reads CASSQDRRQGANEQFF. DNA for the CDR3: TGCGCCAGCAGCCAAGATCGCAGACAGGGGGCAAATGAGCAGTTCTTC.

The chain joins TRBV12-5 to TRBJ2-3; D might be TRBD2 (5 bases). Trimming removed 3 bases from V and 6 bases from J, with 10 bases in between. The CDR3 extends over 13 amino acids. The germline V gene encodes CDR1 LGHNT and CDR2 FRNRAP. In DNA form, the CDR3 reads TGTGCTAGTGGTTTAACGGGCGGGGATACGCAGTATTTT. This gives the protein CASGLTGGDTQYF.

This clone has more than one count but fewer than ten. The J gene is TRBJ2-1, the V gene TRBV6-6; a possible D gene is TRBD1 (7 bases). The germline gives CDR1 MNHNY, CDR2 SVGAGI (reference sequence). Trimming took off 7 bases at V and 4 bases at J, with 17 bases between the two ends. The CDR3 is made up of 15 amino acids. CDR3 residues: CASTIGGGGYNEQFF. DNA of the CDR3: TGTGCCAGCACCATAGGAGGGGGCGGGTACAATGAGCAGTTCTTC.

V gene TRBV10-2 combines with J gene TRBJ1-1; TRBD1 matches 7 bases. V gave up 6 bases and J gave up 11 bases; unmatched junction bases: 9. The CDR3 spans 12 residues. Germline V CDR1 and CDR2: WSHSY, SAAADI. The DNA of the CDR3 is TGCGCCAGCAGCCTACAGGGGATGGATGCTTTCTTT. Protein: CASSLQGMDAFF.

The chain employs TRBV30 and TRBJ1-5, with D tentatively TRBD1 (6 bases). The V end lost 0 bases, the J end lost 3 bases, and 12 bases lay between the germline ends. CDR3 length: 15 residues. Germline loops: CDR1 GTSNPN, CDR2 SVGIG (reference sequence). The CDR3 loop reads CAWSVGGASNQPQHF. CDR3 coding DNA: TGTGCCTGGAGTGTAGGGGGGGCCTCCAATCAGCCCCAGCATTTT.

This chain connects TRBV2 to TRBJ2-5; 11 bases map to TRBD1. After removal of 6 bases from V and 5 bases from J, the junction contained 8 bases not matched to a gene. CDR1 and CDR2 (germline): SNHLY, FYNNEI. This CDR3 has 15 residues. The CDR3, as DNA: TGTGCCAGCAGGGCCCGGACAGGGGGCCAGGAGACCCAGTACTTC. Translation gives CASRARTGGQETQYF.

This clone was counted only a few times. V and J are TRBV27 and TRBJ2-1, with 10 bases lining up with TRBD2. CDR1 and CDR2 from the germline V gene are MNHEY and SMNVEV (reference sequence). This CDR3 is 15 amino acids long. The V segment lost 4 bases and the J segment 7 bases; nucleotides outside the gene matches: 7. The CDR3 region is CASSSLAGERNEQFF. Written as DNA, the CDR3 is TGTGCCAGCAGTTCGCTAGCGGGAGAGAGAAATGAGCAGTTCTTC.

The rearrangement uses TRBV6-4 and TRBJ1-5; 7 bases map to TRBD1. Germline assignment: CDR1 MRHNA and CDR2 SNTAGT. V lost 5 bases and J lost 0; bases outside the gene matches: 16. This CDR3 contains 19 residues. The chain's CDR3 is CASSPPAIQGKGSNQPQHF. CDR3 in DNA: TGTGCCAGCAGTCCCCCCGCAATACAGGGGAAGGGTAGCAATCAGCCCCAGCATTTT.

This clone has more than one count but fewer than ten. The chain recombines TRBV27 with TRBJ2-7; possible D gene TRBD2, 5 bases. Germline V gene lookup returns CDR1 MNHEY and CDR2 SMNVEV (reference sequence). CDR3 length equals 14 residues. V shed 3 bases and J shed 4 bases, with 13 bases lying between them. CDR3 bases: TGTGCCAGCAGTTTCCGGGAAGAGGGTTACGAGCAGTACTTC. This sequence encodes CASSFREEGYEQYF.